Below, 8 T cell receptor beta chains from the same sample are listed, as sequenced in a study of CD8+ T cells in alopecia areata. Noted treatment: oral pan-JAK inhibitor, 5-10 mg twice daily. Extracted RNA was reverse transcribed, and the resulting cDNA served as sequencing template. Sequenced by immunoSEQ multiplex PCR; TCRdb stores in-frame clones only, minus some. Altogether about 74,000 clones are present, 29% being singletons, with the ten largest covering about 15%. The specimen comprised CD8+ T cells sorted from blood, sampled at week 4, from a patient treated with tofacitinib. The receptors were sampled from a human donor with alopecia areata.

The chain couples TRBV4-1 to TRBJ2-1, with D hard to call. The CDR3 is made up of 16 amino acids. With 0 bases removed from V and 0 bases from J, the gap between germline ends came to 9 bases. Germline-derived CDR1 and CDR2 are MGHRA and YSYEKL. The CDR3 protein is CASSQDIGNSYNEQFF. In DNA, the CDR3 is TGCGCCAGCAGCCAAGATATAGGGAACTCCTACAATGAGCAGTTCTTC.

V is TRBV7-9 and J is TRBJ2-1; 11 positions agree with TRBD2. The V segment lost 5 bases and the J segment 6 bases; nucleotides outside the gene matches: 9. Germline V gene sequence: CDR1 SEHNR, CDR2 FQNEAQ (reference sequence). The CDR3 consists of 16 residues. This CDR3 is CASSALTSGTGNEQFF. The CDR3 nucleotides read TGTGCCAGCAGCGCACTGACTAGCGGGACGGGCAATGAGCAGTTCTTC.

Only a few counts were recorded for this clone. Other DNA sequences from this sample encode an identical CDR3 as well. The chain combines TRBV29-1 with TRBJ1-2; no reliable D call. CDR1 and CDR2 from the germline V gene are SQVTM and ANQGSEA. The CDR3 has 12 residues. V was clipped by 4 bases and J by 4 bases, with 10 bases between them. CDR3 protein: CSVVKGGYGYTF. The CDR3 DNA follows: TGCAGCGTTGTGAAGGGCGGCTATGGCTACACCTTC.

The CDR3 DNA sequence: TGTGCCAGCAGCTTAGTCACCCTGGCTAATGAGCAGTTCTTC. It encodes CASSLVTLANEQFF. The chain joins TRBV7-2 to TRBJ2-1, with D unclear. The CDR3 sequence is 14 residues long. Germline-derived CDR1 and CDR2 are SGHTA and FQGNSA. V lost 1 base to trimming and J lost 7 bases, with 11 bases between them.

V usage is TRBV14 and J usage is TRBJ2-5; a weak D match, TRBD1 (5 bases). This CDR3 comprises 11 residues. V dropped 8 bases and J dropped 6 bases, with 10 bases sitting between them. Germline V gives CDR1 SGHDN, CDR2 FVKESK. As DNA, the CDR3 is TGTGCCAGCGCAAGGGGAAAGACCCAGTACTTC. This translates into CASARGKTQYF.

The chain is built from TRBV13 and TRBJ1-1, with TRBD1 identical over 7 bases. J was trimmed by 4 bases and V by 1 base; bases with no gene match: 6. The CDR3 extends over 15 amino acids. CDR1 is PRHDT, CDR2 FYEKMQ, per germline (reference sequence). CDR3: CASSLAGTVGTEAFF. In DNA, the CDR3 is TGTGCCAGCAGCTTAGCCGGGACAGTAGGCACTGAAGCTTTCTTT.

The sample holds a few counts of this clone. The rearrangement joins TRBV7-9 to TRBJ2-7, with TRBD1 matching over 8 bases. The J segment lost 1 base and the V segment lost 3 bases, leaving 8 bases of the junction unmatched. Germline loops: CDR1 SEHNR, CDR2 FQNEAQ (reference sequence). The CDR3 consists of 16 residues. CDR3 region: CASSLGPGQASYEQYF. The DNA of the CDR3 is TGTGCCAGCAGCTTGGGACCGGGACAGGCATCCTACGAGCAGTACTTC.

This chain uses TRBV29-1 with TRBJ2-3; no firm D call. The CDR3 is 11 amino acids. The germline V gene has CDR1 SQVTM and CDR2 ANQGSEA. Trimming shortened V by 7 bases and J by 0 bases, and 5 bases separated the two germline ends. The CDR3 protein is CSGASTDTQYF. The CDR3 DNA follows: TGCAGCGGGGCTAGCACAGATACGCAGTATTTT.